This T cell receptor beta chain was documented in a study of blood T cell repertoires in COVID-19. Looking at the study overall: The United States, Italy and Spain were the sources of the acute and convalescent COVID-19 samples.

Germline V CDR1 and CDR2: MDHEN, SYDVKM. The CDR3 consists of 17 residues. Unmatched junction bases numbered 10, after V lost 3 bases and J lost 3 bases. Repertoires were generated with immunoSEQ multiplex PCR, while TCRdb's copy carries only in-frame clones and drops some. Seen here are a few hundred thousand clones, around nine tenths observed once, and the top ten hold around 9.5%. V gene TRBV28 combines with J gene TRBJ2-2; 7 positions agree with TRBD1. Sample: PBMCs or T cells enriched from blood (not recorded which). The TCR was taken from a woman in her thirties or forties who had recovered from COVID-19. The chain's CDR3 is CASSFPSGGRDTGELFF. The CDR3, as DNA: TGTGCCAGCAGTTTCCCCTCAGGGGGAAGAGACACCGGGGAGCTGTTTTTT.